This T cell receptor (beta chain) was sequenced in a study of T cell repertoires in cytomegalovirus infection. On the study more broadly: Public TCR beta signature analysis indicated the presence of both CMV infection and matching HLA type. The study's findings and limits: Predominance within the ex vivo response was attributable to HLA-C-restricted CMV-specific TCR beta clonotypes.

This clonotype was seen repeatedly, ten times or more. Its specificity is not known. This CDR3 is built from 14 residues. V lost 5 bases and J lost 3, with 13 bases in between. Germline values: CDR1 SGHVS, CDR2 FQNEAQ. TCRdb reanalysed the reads using MiXCR and keeps one entry per CDR3 protein. This sample has about 770,000 distinct CDR3 sequences; just under 30% occur once, and the top ten carry over 10%. The starting material was cultured CD8+ T cells from PBMCs, obtained from culture after CMV antigen stimulation. V usage is TRBV7-8 and J usage is TRBJ1-1, with D possibly TRBD1 on 5 matching bases. This sequence originates from a human donor in good health (CMV status not recorded). Some clones in this sample may be carry-over from other donors' samples. CDR3 nucleotides: TGTGCCAGCAGCCCCCCAGGGCAGGACACTGAAGCTTTCTTT. Protein product: CASSPPGQDTEAFF.